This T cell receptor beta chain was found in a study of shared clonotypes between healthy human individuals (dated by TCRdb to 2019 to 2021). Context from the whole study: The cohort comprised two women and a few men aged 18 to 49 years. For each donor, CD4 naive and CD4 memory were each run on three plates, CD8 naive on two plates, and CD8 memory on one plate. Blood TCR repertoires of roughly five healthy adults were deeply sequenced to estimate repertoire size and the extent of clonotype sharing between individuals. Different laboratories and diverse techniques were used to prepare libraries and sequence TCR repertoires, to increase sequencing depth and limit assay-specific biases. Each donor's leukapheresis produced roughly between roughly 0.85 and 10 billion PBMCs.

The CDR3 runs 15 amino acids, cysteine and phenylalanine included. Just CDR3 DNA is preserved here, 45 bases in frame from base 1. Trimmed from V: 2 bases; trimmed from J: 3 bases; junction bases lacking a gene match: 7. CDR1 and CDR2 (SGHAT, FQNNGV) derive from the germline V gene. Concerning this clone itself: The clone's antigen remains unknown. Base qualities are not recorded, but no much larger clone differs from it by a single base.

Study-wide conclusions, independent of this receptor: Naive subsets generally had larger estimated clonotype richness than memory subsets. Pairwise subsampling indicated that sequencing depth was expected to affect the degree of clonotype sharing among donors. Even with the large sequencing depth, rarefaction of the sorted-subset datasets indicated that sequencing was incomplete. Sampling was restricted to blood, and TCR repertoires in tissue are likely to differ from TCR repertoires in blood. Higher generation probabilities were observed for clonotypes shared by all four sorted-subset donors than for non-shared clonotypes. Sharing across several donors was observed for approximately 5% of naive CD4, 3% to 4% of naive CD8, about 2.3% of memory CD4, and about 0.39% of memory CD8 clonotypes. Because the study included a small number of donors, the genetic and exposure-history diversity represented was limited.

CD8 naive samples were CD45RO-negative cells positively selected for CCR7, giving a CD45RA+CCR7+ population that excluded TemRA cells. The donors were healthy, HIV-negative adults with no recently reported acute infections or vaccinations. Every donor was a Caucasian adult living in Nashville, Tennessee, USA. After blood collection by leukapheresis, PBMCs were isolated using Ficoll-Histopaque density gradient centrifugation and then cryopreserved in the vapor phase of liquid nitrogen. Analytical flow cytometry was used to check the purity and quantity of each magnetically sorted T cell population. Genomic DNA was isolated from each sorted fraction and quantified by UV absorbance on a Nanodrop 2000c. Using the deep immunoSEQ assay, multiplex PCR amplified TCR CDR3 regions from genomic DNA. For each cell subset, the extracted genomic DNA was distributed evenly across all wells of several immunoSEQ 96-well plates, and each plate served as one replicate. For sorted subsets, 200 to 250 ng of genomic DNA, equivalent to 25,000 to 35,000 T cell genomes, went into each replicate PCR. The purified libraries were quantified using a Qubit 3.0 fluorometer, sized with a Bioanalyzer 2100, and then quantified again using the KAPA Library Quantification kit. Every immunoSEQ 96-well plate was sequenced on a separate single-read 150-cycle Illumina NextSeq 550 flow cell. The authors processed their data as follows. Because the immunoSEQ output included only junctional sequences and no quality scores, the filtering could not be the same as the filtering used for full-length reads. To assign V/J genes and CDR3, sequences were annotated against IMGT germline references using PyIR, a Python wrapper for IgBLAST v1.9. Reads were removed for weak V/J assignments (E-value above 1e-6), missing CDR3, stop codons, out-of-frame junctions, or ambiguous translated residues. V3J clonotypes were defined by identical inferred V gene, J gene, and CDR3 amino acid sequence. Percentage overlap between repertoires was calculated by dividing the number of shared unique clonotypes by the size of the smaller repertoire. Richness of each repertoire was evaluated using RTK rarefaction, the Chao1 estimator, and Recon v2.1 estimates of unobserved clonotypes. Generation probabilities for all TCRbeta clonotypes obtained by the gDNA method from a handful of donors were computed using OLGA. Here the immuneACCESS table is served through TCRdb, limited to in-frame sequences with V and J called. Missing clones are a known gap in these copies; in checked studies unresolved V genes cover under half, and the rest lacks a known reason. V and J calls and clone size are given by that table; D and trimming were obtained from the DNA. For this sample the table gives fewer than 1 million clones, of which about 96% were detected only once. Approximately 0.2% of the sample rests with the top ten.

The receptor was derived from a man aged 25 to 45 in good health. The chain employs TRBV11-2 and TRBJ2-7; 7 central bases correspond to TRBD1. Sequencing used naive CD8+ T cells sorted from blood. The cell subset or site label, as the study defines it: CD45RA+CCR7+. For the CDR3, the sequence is CASSLYGDSLYEQYF. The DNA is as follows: TGTGCCAGCAGCTTATACGGGGACAGCCTCTACGAGCAGTACTTC.